This T cell receptor beta chain was identified during a study of cytomegalovirus exposure and HLA in healthy donors. Overall study: Earlier findings included more than 95 million unique TCR beta sequences obtained from 150 million to 200 million T cells. The study, taken as a whole, reports: In a later analysis, V- and J-gene trimming of beta chains associated with a DCLRE1C missense variant, replicated independently. Rare sequences made up most TCRs, while some public TCRs were found in many donors.

Primers for the PCR totalled 60 Vbeta and 13 Jbeta. TCRdb keeps only in-frame clones here, not all; method: immunoSEQ multiplex PCR. Here the sample spans roughly 200,000 clones, over 70% being singletons. The CDR3 sequence is 14 residues long. The V gene end was trimmed by 7 bases and the J gene end by 8 bases; junction bases not matched to a gene: 11. Germline CDR1 is SNHLY and CDR2 is FYNNEI. Note on this clone: Its antigen is still unknown.

This chain links TRBV2 with TRBJ2-1; 7 bases align to TRBD2. Sequencing was carried out using PBMCs. This TCR derives from a boy aged 2 to 9 in good health and CMV-seronegative. The CDR3, as DNA: TGTGCCAGCACACTTGGCGGGAGTTATGATGAGCAGTTCTTC. It translates to CASTLGGSYDEQFF. The full variable domain, completed using reference TRBV2 and TRBJ2-1, is EPEVTQTPSHQVTQMGQEVILRCVPISNHLYFYWYRQILGQKVEFLVSFYNNEISEKSEIFDDQFSVERPDGSNFTLKIRSTKLEDSAMYFCASTLGGSYDEQFFGPGTRLTVL.